Reported below is one T cell receptor beta chain. Other DNA sequences in this sample translate to the same CDR3. This sample stems from a study of blood T cell repertoires in COVID-19. Per the authors' pipeline: Researchers report that nucleated cell counts were estimated from reference gene primer amplification. TCRdb keeps only in-frame clones here, not all; method: immunoSEQ multiplex PCR. V and J calls and clone size are given by that table; D and trimming were obtained from the DNA. This table holds about 250,000 clones, approximately 90% found once. The sequence derives from a woman in her 50s who had recovered from COVID-19. The sample comprised PBMCs or T cells enriched from blood (not recorded which).

The chain's CDR3 is CASSLGQPGSGNTIYF. CDR3 in DNA: TGTGCCAGCAGCTTGGGACAGCCAGGCTCTGGAAACACCATATATTTT. This chain uses TRBV7-9 with TRBJ1-3; 7 positions agree with TRBD1. Looked up from germline, CDR1 is SEHNR and CDR2 is FQNEAQ (reference sequence). The length of the CDR3 is 16 residues. The V segment lost 3 bases and the J segment 0 bases; nucleotides outside the gene matches: 5. Using reference TRBV7-9 and TRBJ1-3 for the parts outside the CDR3, the full variable domain is DTGVSQNPRHKITKRGQNVTFRCDPISEHNRLYWYRQTLGQGPEFLTYFQNEAQLEKSRLLSDRFSAERPKGSFSTLEIQRTEQGDSAMYLCASSLGQPGSGNTIYFGEGSWLTVV.